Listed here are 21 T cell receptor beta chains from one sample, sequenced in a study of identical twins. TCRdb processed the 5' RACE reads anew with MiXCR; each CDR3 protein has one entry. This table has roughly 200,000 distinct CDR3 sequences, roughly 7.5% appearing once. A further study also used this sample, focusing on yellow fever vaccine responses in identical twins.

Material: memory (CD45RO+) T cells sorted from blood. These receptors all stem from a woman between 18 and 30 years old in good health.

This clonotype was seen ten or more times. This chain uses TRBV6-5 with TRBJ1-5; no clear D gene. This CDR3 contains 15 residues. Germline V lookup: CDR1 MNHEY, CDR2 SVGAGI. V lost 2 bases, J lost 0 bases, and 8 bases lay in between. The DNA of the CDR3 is TGTGCCAGCAGTTACGGGCAAAATAGCAATCAGCCCCAGCATTTT. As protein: CASSYGQNSNQPQHF.

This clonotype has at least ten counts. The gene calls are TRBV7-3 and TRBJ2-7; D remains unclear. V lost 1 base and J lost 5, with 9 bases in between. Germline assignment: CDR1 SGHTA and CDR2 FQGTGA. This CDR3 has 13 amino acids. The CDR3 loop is CASSLKVRDEQYF. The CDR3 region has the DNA TGTGCCAGCAGCTTAAAAGTCCGAGACGAGCAGTACTTC.

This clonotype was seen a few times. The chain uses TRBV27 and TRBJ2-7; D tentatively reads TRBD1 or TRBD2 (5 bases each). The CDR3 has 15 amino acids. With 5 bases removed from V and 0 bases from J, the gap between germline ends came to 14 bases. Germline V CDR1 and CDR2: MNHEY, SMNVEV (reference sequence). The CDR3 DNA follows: TGTGCCAGCAGTCTCGGGACGGAAAACTCCTACGAGCAGTACTTC. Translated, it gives CASSLGTENSYEQYF.

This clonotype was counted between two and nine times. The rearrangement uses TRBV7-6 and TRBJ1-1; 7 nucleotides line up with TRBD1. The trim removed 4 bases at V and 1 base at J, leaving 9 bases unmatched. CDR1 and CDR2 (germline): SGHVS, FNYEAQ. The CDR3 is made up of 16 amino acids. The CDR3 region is CASSSSTGSSNTEAFF. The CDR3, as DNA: TGTGCCAGCAGCTCGTCGACAGGGAGTTCGAACACTGAAGCTTTCTTT.

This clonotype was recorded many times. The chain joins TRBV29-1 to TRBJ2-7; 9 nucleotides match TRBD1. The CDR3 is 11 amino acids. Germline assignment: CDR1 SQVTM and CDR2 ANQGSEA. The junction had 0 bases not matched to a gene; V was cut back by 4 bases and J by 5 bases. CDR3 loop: CSVGTGDEQYF. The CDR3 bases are TGCAGCGTTGGGACAGGGGACGAGCAGTACTTC.

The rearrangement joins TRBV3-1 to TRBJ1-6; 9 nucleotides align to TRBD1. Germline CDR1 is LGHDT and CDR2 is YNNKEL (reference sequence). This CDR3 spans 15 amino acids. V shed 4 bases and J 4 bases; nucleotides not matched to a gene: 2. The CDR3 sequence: CASSLQGAYNSPLHF. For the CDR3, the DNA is TGTGCCAGCAGCCTACAGGGGGCATATAATTCACCCCTCCACTTT. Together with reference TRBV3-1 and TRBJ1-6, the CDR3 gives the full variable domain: DTAVSQTPKYLVTQMGNDKSIKCEQNLGHDTMYWYKQDSKKFLKIMFSYNNKELIINETVPNRFSPKSPDKAHLNLHINSLELGDSAVYFCASSLQGAYNSPLHFGNGTRLTVT.

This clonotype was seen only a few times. CDR3 nucleotides: TGTGCCAGCAGCTCGGGCCAGAAACAGCCCCAGCATTTT. Translation gives CASSSGQKQPQHF. This chain links TRBV5-6 with TRBJ1-5; D ambiguous. Germline CDR1 is SGHDT and CDR2 is YYEEEE. This CDR3 spans 13 amino acids. Trimming shortened V by 3 bases and J by 7 bases, and 11 bases separated the two germline ends.

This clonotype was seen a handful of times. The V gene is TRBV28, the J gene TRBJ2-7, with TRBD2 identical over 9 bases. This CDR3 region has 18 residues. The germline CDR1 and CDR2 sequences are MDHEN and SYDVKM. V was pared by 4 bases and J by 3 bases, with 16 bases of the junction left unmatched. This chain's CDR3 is CASSSTGASGVRVYEQYF. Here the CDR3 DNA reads TGTGCCAGCAGTTCTACTGGGGCTAGCGGGGTCAGGGTCTACGAGCAGTACTTC.

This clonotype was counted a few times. The CDR3 loop is CASSLEGNIQYF. In nucleotides, the CDR3 is TGCGCCAGCAGCTTGGAAGGAAACATTCAGTACTTC. V usage is TRBV5-1 and J usage is TRBJ2-4, with D unresolved. The CDR3 loop spans 12 amino acids. CDR1 and CDR2 from the germline V gene are SGHRS and YFSETQ. Trimming left V 0 bases short and J 6 bases short, with 4 bases between.

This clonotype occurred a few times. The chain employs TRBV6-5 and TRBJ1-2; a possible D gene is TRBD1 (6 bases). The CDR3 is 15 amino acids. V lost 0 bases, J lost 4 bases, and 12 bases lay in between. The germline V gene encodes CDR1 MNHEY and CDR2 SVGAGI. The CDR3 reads CASSYSMQGTYGYTF. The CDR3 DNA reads TGTGCCAGCAGTTACTCGATGCAGGGGACCTATGGCTACACCTTC.

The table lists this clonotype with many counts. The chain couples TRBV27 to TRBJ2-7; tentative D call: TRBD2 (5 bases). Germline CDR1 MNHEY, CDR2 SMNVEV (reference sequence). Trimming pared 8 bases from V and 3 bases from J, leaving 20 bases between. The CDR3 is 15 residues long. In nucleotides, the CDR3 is TGTGCCAGCGCTCCTAGAGCCCTCCGGGGCTACGAGCAGTACTTC. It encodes CASAPRALRGYEQYF.

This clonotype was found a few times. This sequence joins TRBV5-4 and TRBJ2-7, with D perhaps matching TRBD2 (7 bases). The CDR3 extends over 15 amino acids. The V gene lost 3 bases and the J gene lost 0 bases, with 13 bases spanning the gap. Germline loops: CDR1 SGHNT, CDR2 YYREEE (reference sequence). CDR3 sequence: CASSSGGGLSYEQYF. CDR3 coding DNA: TGTGCCAGCAGCTCTGGGGGGGGGCTCTCCTACGAGCAGTACTTC.

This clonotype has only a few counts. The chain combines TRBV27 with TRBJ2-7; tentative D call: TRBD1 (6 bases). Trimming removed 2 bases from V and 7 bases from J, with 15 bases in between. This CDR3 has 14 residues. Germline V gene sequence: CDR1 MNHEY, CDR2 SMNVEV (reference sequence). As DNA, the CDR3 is TGTGCCAGCAGTTTACAGGGGCGCGGTGGGGAGCAGTACTTC. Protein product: CASSLQGRGGEQYF.

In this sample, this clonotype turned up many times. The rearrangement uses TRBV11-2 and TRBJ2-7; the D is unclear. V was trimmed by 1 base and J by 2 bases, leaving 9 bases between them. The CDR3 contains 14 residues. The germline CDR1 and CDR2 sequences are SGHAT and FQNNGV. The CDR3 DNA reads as TGTGCCAGCAGCTTAGCGCCACCCACCTACGAGCAGTACTTC. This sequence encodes CASSLAPPTYEQYF. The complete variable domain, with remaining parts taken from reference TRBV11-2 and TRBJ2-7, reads EAGVAQSPRYKIIEKRQSVAFWCNPISGHATLYWYQQILGQGPKLLIQFQNNGVVDDSQLPKDRFSAERLKGVDSTLKIQPAKLEDSAVYLCASSLAPPTYEQYFGPGTRLTVT.

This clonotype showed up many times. CDR3 nucleotide sequence: TGCAGTGCTAGAGAGAGGACTAGCGGGAGGGCCTTATCCTACAATGAGCAGTTCTTC. The encoded protein is CSARERTSGRALSYNEQFF. This rearrangement joins TRBV20-1 to TRBJ2-1; 15 nucleotides agree with TRBD2. J gave up 1 base and V 0 bases, and 7 bases lay outside the gene matches. The CDR3 length is 19 residues. Per the germline V gene, CDR1 is DFQATT and CDR2 is SNEGSKA (reference sequence).

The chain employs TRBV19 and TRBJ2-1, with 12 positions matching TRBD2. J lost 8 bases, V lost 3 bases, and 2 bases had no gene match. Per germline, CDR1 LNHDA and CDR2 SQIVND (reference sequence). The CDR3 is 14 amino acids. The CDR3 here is CASSMLAGGYEQFF. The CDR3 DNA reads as TGTGCCAGTAGTATGCTAGCGGGAGGGTATGAGCAGTTCTTC.

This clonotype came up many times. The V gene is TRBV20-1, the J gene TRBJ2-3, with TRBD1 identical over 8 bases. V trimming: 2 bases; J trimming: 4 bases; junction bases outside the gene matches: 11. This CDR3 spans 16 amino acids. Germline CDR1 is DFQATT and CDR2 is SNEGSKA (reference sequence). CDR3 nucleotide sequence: TGCAGTGCTAGACCCCAGACAGGGGCGCTCGCAGATACGCAGTATTTT. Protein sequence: CSARPQTGALADTQYF.

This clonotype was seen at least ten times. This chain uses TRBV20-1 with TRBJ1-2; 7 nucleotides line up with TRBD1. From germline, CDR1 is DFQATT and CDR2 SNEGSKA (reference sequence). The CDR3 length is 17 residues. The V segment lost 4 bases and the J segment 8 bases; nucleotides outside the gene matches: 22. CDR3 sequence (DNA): TGCAGTGCTACGACAGGGTTTGGTGGGGCATTAATGTGGGGCTACACCTTC. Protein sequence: CSATTGFGGALMWGYTF.

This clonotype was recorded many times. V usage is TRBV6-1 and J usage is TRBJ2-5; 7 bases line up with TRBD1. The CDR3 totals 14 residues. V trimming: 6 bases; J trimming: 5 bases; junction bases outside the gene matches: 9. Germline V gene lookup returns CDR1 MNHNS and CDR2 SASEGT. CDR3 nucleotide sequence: TGTGCCAGCAGGGTCGGGACAGCGCAGGAGACCCAGTACTTC. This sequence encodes CASRVGTAQETQYF.

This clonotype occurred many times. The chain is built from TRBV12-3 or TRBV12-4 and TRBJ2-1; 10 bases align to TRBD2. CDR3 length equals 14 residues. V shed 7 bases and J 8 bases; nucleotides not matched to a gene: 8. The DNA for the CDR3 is TGTGCCAGCAACCAAGCGGGGGGGGCAGATGAGCAGTTCTTC. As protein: CASNQAGGADEQFF.

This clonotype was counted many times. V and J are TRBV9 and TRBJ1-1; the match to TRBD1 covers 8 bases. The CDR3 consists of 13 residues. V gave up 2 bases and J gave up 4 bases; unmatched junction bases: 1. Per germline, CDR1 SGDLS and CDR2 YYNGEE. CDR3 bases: TGTGCCAGCAGCGTTACAGGGGGCACTGAAGCTTTCTTT. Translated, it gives CASSVTGGTEAFF.